The 28 T cell receptor beta chains presented below share a single source sample, sequenced in a study of blood T cell repertoires in COVID-19. Libraries were prepared by immunoSEQ multiplex PCR; TCRdb keeps only in-frame clonotypes and omits some of them. The table includes 150,000 to 200,000 clones, roughly three quarters detected once. The sequenced sample was peripheral blood. All receptors come from a man aged 60 to 69 with active or convalescent COVID-19.

The rearrangement joins TRBV11-2 to TRBJ1-2, with TRBD1 as a possible D gene (5 bases). The germline V gene has CDR1 SGHAT and CDR2 FQNNGV. The CDR3 length is 16 residues. V dropped 2 bases and J dropped 7 bases, with 20 bases sitting between them. CDR3 sequence: CASSLSQGSVYGGYTF. The CDR3 region has the DNA TGTGCCAGCAGCTTAAGTCAGGGAAGTGTTTACGGTGGCTACACCTTC.

The gene calls are TRBV12-3 or TRBV12-4 and TRBJ2-7, with 7 nucleotides matching TRBD1. The CDR3 is 12 amino acids. Trimming cost V 6 bases and J 9 bases; bases outside gene matches: 8. CDR3 bases: TGTGCCAGCAGGGGGACAGCCTCTGGGCAGTACTTC. It yields the protein CASRGTASGQYF.

The rearrangement joins TRBV19 to TRBJ2-1; 7 positions agree with TRBD1. CDR3 length: 11 amino acids. Germline CDR1 reads LNHDA; CDR2 reads SQIVND (reference sequence). V gave up 6 bases and J gave up 10 bases; unmatched junction bases: 3. This CDR3 is CASSQGVEQFF. For the CDR3, the DNA is TGTGCCAGTAGCCAGGGGGTGGAGCAGTTCTTC.

The rearrangement uses TRBV28 and TRBJ1-2; maybe TRBD1 (5 bases). Trimming stripped 1 base from V and 6 bases from J, with 15 bases between. The V gene's germline CDR1 is MDHEN and CDR2 SYDVKM. This CDR3 has 15 residues. CDR3 DNA sequence: TGTGCCAGCAGTTTATATTTCAGGGAATTAAATGGCTACACCTTC. Translating gives CASSLYFRELNGYTF.

The V call is TRBV12-3 or TRBV12-4, the J call TRBJ2-7, with D uncertain. There are 11 residues in the CDR3. V shed 4 bases and J shed 6 bases, with 7 bases lying between them. The CDR3 coding sequence is TGTGCCAGCAGTTCGGTGGTCGAGCAGTACTTC. Its protein is CASSSVVEQYF.

This clone showed up just once. The chain links TRBV6-5 to TRBJ2-1; 10 bases line up with TRBD2. CDR1 is MNHEY and CDR2 is SVGAGI in the germline V gene. Losses at the gene ends were 6 bases for V and 7 bases for J; bases not matched to a gene: 6. This CDR3 comprises 14 residues. CDR3 DNA: TGTGCCAGCAGATCTAGCGGGAGTAGGAATGAGCAGTTCTTC. It codes for CASRSSGSRNEQFF.

The V call is TRBV3-1 (or the pseudogene TRBV3-2), the J call TRBJ2-7; D perhaps matches TRBD1 (5 bases). Trimming removed 1 base at V and 1 base at J, with 11 bases between. CDR3 length: 15 residues. From germline, CDR1 is LGHDT and CDR2 YNNKEL (reference sequence). The CDR3 sequence is CASSQVGQGSYEQYF. The CDR3 region has the DNA TGTGCCAGCAGCCAAGTAGGCCAGGGTTCCTACGAGCAGTACTTC.

The rearrangement joins TRBV28 to TRBJ2-1, with D possibly matching TRBD2 (6 bases). This CDR3 spans 13 amino acids. Germline V gene sequence: CDR1 MDHEN, CDR2 SYDVKM. V was shortened by 6 bases and J by 5 bases, with 11 bases between the two germline ends. CDR3 protein: CASRKGLHNEQFF. The DNA of the CDR3 is TGTGCCAGCAGAAAGGGACTCCACAATGAGCAGTTCTTC.

On this clone itself: One end of the junction fails to match germline, which may point to a read error. This chain joins TRBV12-3 or TRBV12-4 and TRBJ2-1, with no clear D. The CDR3 contains 13 residues. The CDR3 nucleotides are TGTGCCAGCAGTTCAGCGCCCTATAATGAGCAGTTCTTC. Translating it yields CASSSAPYNEQFF.

In the case of this clone: This specimen includes other DNA sequences encoding the same CDR3. V usage is TRBV30 and J usage is TRBJ2-7, with 7 bases aligning to TRBD2. The V gene's germline CDR1 is GTSNPN and CDR2 SVGIG (reference sequence). This CDR3 has 12 residues. Trimming took 1 base from V and 6 from J; bases not matched to a gene: 3. DNA of the CDR3: TGTGCCTGGAGTGGGAGGGAGGGCGAGCAGTACTTC. Translating gives CAWSGREGEQYF.

The chain couples TRBV28 to TRBJ2-2; a weak D match, TRBD2 (7 bases). V was trimmed by 5 bases and J by 6 bases, leaving 19 bases between them. The germline V gene encodes CDR1 MDHEN and CDR2 SYDVKM. The CDR3 contains 16 residues. CDR3 amino acids: CASSAPGGASAGELFF. In DNA form, the CDR3 reads TGTGCCAGCAGTGCCCCTGGGGGGGCATCTGCCGGGGAGCTGTTTTTT.

The V gene is TRBV10-3, the J gene TRBJ1-1, with 10 nucleotides matching TRBD1. The V and J ends lost 8 bases and 5 bases, in that order; junction bases with no gene match: 8. CDR3 length equals 14 residues. Per germline, CDR1 ENHRY and CDR2 SYGVKD. The CDR3 DNA sequence: TGTGCCATCGGGTCGGACAGGGGGAAAACTGAAGCTTTCTTT. It yields the protein CAIGSDRGKTEAFF.

The gene calls are TRBV6-5 and TRBJ1-5; D is undetermined. V lost 7 bases to trimming and J lost 4 bases, with 17 bases between them. CDR1 and CDR2 from the germline V gene are MNHEY and SVGAGI. CDR3 length: 15 residues. The CDR3 sequence is CASTDTPYANQPQHF. DNA for the CDR3: TGTGCCAGCACCGATACTCCATACGCTAATCAGCCCCAGCATTTT.

The chain uses TRBV7-9 and TRBJ2-7; the D gene is possibly TRBD2 (6 bases). With 4 bases removed from V and 0 bases from J, the gap between germline ends came to 19 bases. CDR1 is SEHNR and CDR2 is FQNEAQ in the germline V gene (reference sequence). The CDR3 totals 17 residues. The DNA for the CDR3 is TGTGCCAGCAGCTCGACCGGGACTCCCAAGAGCTCCTACGAGCAGTACTTC. Its protein product is CASSSTGTPKSSYEQYF.

The chain couples TRBV7-2 to TRBJ2-1; 10 nucleotides line up with TRBD2. The V segment lost 2 bases and the J segment 9 bases; nucleotides outside the gene matches: 4. CDR3 length: 14 residues. Germline CDR1 and CDR2: SGHTA and FQGNSA. CDR3 sequence: CASSLLAGEVEQFF. The CDR3 DNA is TGTGCCAGCAGCTTACTAGCGGGAGAGGTTGAGCAGTTCTTC.

V gene TRBV2 combines with J gene TRBJ2-1; 8 bases align to TRBD2. The V gene end was trimmed by 7 bases and the J gene end by 2 bases; junction bases not matched to a gene: 10. CDR1 is SNHLY, CDR2 FYNNEI, per germline. The CDR3 contains 16 residues. The CDR3 region is CASKERVLAAYNEQFF. The CDR3 DNA follows: TGTGCCAGCAAAGAGAGGGTACTAGCGGCCTACAATGAGCAGTTCTTC. Based on the CDR3 plus reference TRBV2 and TRBJ2-1, the full variable domain is EPEVTQTPSHQVTQMGQEVILRCVPISNHLYFYWYRQILGQKVEFLVSFYNNEISEKSEIFDDQFSVERPDGSNFTLKIRSTKLEDSAMYFCASKERVLAAYNEQFFGPGTRLTVL.

The chain uses TRBV29-1 and TRBJ2-1; maybe TRBD2 (6 bases). Germline CDR1 SQVTM, CDR2 ANQGSEA. V was shortened by 7 bases and J by 3 bases, with 10 bases between the two germline ends. The CDR3 loop spans 12 amino acids. The CDR3 protein is CSAGTLYNEQFF. The CDR3 nucleotides are TGCAGCGCCGGGACTCTCTACAATGAGCAGTTCTTC.

CDR3 residues: CAISGTSGRGGEQYF. In DNA form, the CDR3 reads TGTGCCATCAGTGGGACTAGCGGGAGAGGAGGCGAGCAGTACTTC. The genes are TRBV10-3 and TRBJ2-7; the match to TRBD2 covers 13 bases. After removal of 4 bases from V and 6 bases from J, the junction contained 6 bases not matched to a gene. The CDR3 is 15 residues long. Germline values: CDR1 ENHRY, CDR2 SYGVKD.

The chain carries TRBV4-1 and TRBJ1-5; weak D call: TRBD1 (5 bases). The CDR3 sequence is 14 residues long. The ends were cut back, 6 bases at V and 3 bases at J, with 12 bases in the middle. The germline CDR1 and CDR2 sequences are MGHRA and YSYEKL. The CDR3 region has the DNA TGCGCCAGCAGTTTCCAGGGCGACAATCAGCCCCAGCATTTT. Its translation: CASSFQGDNQPQHF.

This clone was seen a handful of times. The chain is built from TRBV7-9 and TRBJ1-1; D gene ambiguous. V was cut by 3 bases and J by 1 base, with 3 bases left in between. Germline CDR1 reads SEHNR; CDR2 reads FQNEAQ (reference sequence). The CDR3 has 12 residues. The CDR3 DNA reads TGTGCCAGCAGCTTTCAGAACACTGAAGCTTTCTTT. Its translation: CASSFQNTEAFF.

This clone has more than one count but fewer than ten. This chain links TRBV18 with TRBJ1-6; unclear D gene. The CDR3 length is 13 residues. Trimming removed 6 bases at V and 8 bases at J, with 11 bases between. Per germline, CDR1 KGHSH and CDR2 LQKENI. The DNA for the CDR3 is TGTGCCAGCTCCCGCGGGTCGGATTCACCCCTCCACTTT. It encodes CASSRGSDSPLHF.

This clone appeared once. The chain carries TRBV6-2 or TRBV6-3 and TRBJ1-5; no firm D call. With 5 bases removed from V and 4 bases from J, the gap between germline ends came to 9 bases. CDR1 and CDR2 (germline): MNHEY, SVGEGT. CDR3 size: 13 residues. In nucleotides, the CDR3 is TGTGCCAGCAGTGCCACCAGGAATCAGCCCCAGCATTTT. Translating gives CASSATRNQPQHF.

This clone has more than one count but fewer than ten. V gene TRBV24-1 combines with J gene TRBJ1-6; D gene unclear. Trimming pared 9 bases from V and 5 bases from J, leaving 22 bases between. This CDR3 spans 17 amino acids. Germline CDR1 reads KGHDR; CDR2 reads SFDVKD. CDR3 sequence: CATPGFEEAFNNSPLHF. CDR3 sequence (DNA): TGTGCCACCCCAGGTTTTGAGGAGGCGTTCAATAATTCACCCCTCCACTTT.

The V and J genes are TRBV7-9 and TRBJ2-7; tentative D call: TRBD1 (5 bases). Germline CDR1 is SEHNR and CDR2 is FQNEAQ (reference sequence). This CDR3 region has 14 residues. The V and J ends lost 5 bases and 6 bases respectively, with 17 bases between them. The CDR3 coding sequence is TGTGCCAGCAGCCCCCCAGGGCGGCCGAGCGAGCAGTACTTC. Translated: CASSPPGRPSEQYF. Drawing the rest from reference TRBV7-9 and TRBJ2-7, the complete variable domain is DTGVSQNPRHKITKRGQNVTFRCDPISEHNRLYWYRQTLGQGPEFLTYFQNEAQLEKSRLLSDRFSAERPKGSFSTLEIQRTEQGDSAMYLCASSPPGRPSEQYFGPGTRLTVT.

The chain uses TRBV18 and TRBJ2-7; possibly TRBD2 for D (5 bases). There are 11 residues in the CDR3. The germline V gene has CDR1 KGHSH and CDR2 LQKENI. V lost 6 bases, J lost 4 bases, and 7 bases lay in between. This CDR3 reads CASSQRYEQYF. The CDR3 region has the DNA TGTGCCAGCTCTCAGCGGTACGAGCAGTACTTC.

As DNA, the CDR3 is TGCAGCGTGGGACAGGGACAGAACACCGGGGAGCTGTTTTTT. Translated: CSVGQGQNTGELFF. This chain joins TRBV29-1 and TRBJ2-2, with 9 bases identical to TRBD1. This CDR3 has 14 amino acids. Germline-derived CDR1 and CDR2 are SQVTM and ANQGSEA. J lost 1 base, V lost 6 bases, and 3 bases had no gene match.

V usage is TRBV5-6 and J usage is TRBJ2-1; TRBD1 matches at 7 bases. J was trimmed by 7 bases and V by 4 bases; bases with no gene match: 14. CDR1 SGHDT and CDR2 YYEEEE come from the germline V gene. The length of the CDR3 is 16 residues. CDR3 nucleotide sequence: TGTGCCAGCAGCCGTTCGATCCCAGGGGGAATGAATGAGCAGTTCTTC. This codes for CASSRSIPGGMNEQFF.

The chain recombines TRBV6-5 with TRBJ1-5; a weak D match, TRBD1 (5 bases). CDR3 length equals 14 residues. Germline lookup yields CDR1 MNHEY and CDR2 SVGAGI. The V end was cut by 8 bases, the J end by 5 bases, with 16 bases between. CDR3 in DNA: TGTGCCAGCCAAAGATCGCAGGGTCATCAGCCCCAGCATTTT. Its protein product is CASQRSQGHQPQHF.